The rows below give T cell receptor beta chains drawn from one sample of a study of blood T cell repertoires in COVID-19. Clones were sequenced by immunoSEQ multiplex PCR, and TCRdb holds only the in-frame ones, with some missing. The repertoire holds 200,000 to 250,000 clones, with nearly 90% as singletons. The sample was peripheral blood. These receptors were obtained from a woman under 30 who had recovered from COVID-19. The CDR3 runs from the conserved cysteine through the conserved F or W. Fields, in order: clone size, V gene, D gene, J gene, CDR3 DNA, CDR3 protein. D genes are given only for firm matches. For some rows the clone size is stated as once, few or many, or as a class when expanded; others skip it.

NA	TRBV29-1	NA	TRBJ2-6	TGCAGCGTTCGGACAGCCGCAAGCTCTGGGGCCAACGTCCTGACTTTC	CSVRTAASSGANVLTF
NA	TRBV4-1	NA	TRBJ1-2	TGCGCCAGCAGCCAAGTAACAGGGCCTAACTATGGCTACACCTTC	CASSQVTGPNYGYTF
NA	TRBV6-5	NA	TRBJ2-6	TGTGCCAGCAGTTACTCCGTACAGGGGGCCAACGTCCTGACTTTC	CASSYSVQGANVLTF
few	TRBV5-1	NA	TRBJ1-1	TGCGCCAGCAGCTTAGTTGACATGAACACTGAAGCTTTCTTT	CASSLVDMNTEAFF
NA	TRBV2	TRBD2	TRBJ2-1	TGTGCCAGCAGTCTGGACCTAAGGCGGGAGGGGATAAGCGCTGAGCAGTTCTTC	CASSLDLRREGISAEQFF
NA	TRBV5-6	NA	TRBJ2-2	TGTGCCAGCAGCTTGGGAGTTCGGACCGGGGAGCTGTTTTTT	CASSLGVRTGELFF
NA	TRBV19	NA	TRBJ1-5	TGTGCCAGTAGGACGACAGTCTATAGCAATCAGCCCCAGCATTTT	CASRTTVYSNQPQHF
NA	TRBV4-3	NA	TRBJ2-3	TGCGCCAGCAGCCTTCGGTCTGACTTCACAGATACGCAGTATTTT	CASSLRSDFTDTQYF
NA	TRBV20-1	NA	TRBJ1-4	TGCAGTGCTAGGCGGGATGAAAAACTGTTTTTT	CSARRDEKLFF
NA	TRBV6-6	TRBD1	TRBJ1-3	TGTGCCAGCAGTGGGCCCCCGGACAGGGGAGTAAACACCATATATTTT	CASSGPPDRGVNTIYF
NA	TRBV15	NA	TRBJ2-1	TGTGCCATCCGGTCCCCGGGAAACAATGAGCAGTTCTTC	CAIRSPGNNEQFF
NA	TRBV18	TRBD2	TRBJ2-7	TGTGCCAGCACCTCCGGGACTAGCGGGTCGAGCTCCTACGAGCAGTACTTC	CASTSGTSGSSSYEQYF
NA	TRBV11-2	TRBD2	TRBJ2-3	TGTGCCAGCAGCTTTCTAGCGGGGGCTGATACGCAGTATTTT	CASSFLAGADTQYF
NA	TRBV7-3	TRBD2	TRBJ2-7	TGTGCCAGCAGCTCTAGCGGGAGCTCCTACGAGCAGTACTTC	CASSSSGSSYEQYF
NA	TRBV5-1	TRBD1	TRBJ2-7	TGCGCCAGCGACACCGGGACAGGGCTCCACGAGCAGTACTTC	CASDTGTGLHEQYF
once	TRBV6-2/TRBV6-3	TRBD1	TRBJ1-4	TGTGCCAGCAGCCGCCCCGGGACAGGGGGAGGTGAAAAACTGTTTTTT	CASSRPGTGGGEKLFF
NA	TRBV4-2	TRBD1	TRBJ1-2	TGTGCCAGCAGCCAAGAGGTGGGACAGGTGGGGGGCTACACCTTC	CASSQEVGQVGGYTF
NA	TRBV3-1/TRBV3-2	TRBD1	TRBJ1-1	TGTGCCAGCAGCGCTTTTGGTGGACAGGGGACGGGCGCTGAAGCTTTCTTT	CASSAFGGQGTGAEAFF
NA	TRBV24-1	NA	TRBJ2-1	TGTGCCACCAGTGATACCCAAACCCAGGGAAACAATGAGCAGTTCTTC	CATSDTQTQGNNEQFF
NA	TRBV18	TRBD2	TRBJ2-1	TGTGCCAGCTCACGGACTAGCGGCTACAATGAGCAGTTCTTC	CASSRTSGYNEQFF
NA	TRBV18	TRBD1	TRBJ1-2	TGTGCCAGCGGGACAGGGCTAAACTATGGCTACACCTTC	CASGTGLNYGYTF
NA	TRBV30	NA	TRBJ1-1	TGTGCCTGGAGTGCCAGGGCGGTTAGTAACACTGAAGCTTTCTTT	CAWSARAVSNTEAFF